This is a list of T cell receptor beta chains from one sample in a study of OX40 agonist ivuxolimab in advanced cancers. Generated by immunoSEQ multiplex PCR, the TCRdb table keeps only in-frame clones and is missing some. The repertoire holds around 90,000 clones, with 70% to 90% as singletons. The sequences come from CD4+ or CD8+ T cells sorted from blood, collected in a trial of the OX40 agonist ivuxolimab. The source is an adult with an advanced solid tumor such as melanoma, head and neck, liver or kidney cancer. Each CDR3 is given with its conserved first and last residue. A D gene is named only where the DNA matches it firmly. Clone size, where shown, is once, few, many, or a class for clones that have expanded.

TRBD1 | TRBJ1-2 | TRBV5-4 | NA | 13 | TGTGCCAGCAGCTTGGGGGAGCAGGGGGCCTACACCTTC | CASSLGEQGAYTF
TRBD1 | TRBJ2-3 | TRBV18 | NA | 14 | TGTGCCAGCTCCCTTGGACAGGGCGCGGATACGCAGTATTTT | CASSLGQGADTQYF
NA | TRBJ2-3 | TRBV5-1 | NA | 17 | TGCGCCAGCAGCTTGGTTGCTAGCAGAACTAGCACAGATACGCAGTATTTT | CASSLVASRTSTDTQYF
NA | TRBJ1-2 | TRBV19 | NA | 15 | TGTGCCAGTAGTAAATTACAGGGATCTGACTATGGCTACACCTTC | CASSKLQGSDYGYTF
NA | TRBJ2-1 | TRBV27 | NA | 15 | TGTGCCAGCACAAAATCGGTACGTCCGGACAATGAGCAGTTCTTC | CASTKSVRPDNEQFF
NA | TRBJ2-4 | TRBV19 | NA | 16 | TGTGCCAGTAGTATAGGGACAGCATCTACCAAAAACATTCAGTACTTC | CASSIGTASTKNIQYF
TRBD2 | TRBJ2-1 | TRBV29-1 | NA | 14 | TGCAGCGGACTCGGACTAGCGGGGCGTAATGAGCAGTTCTTC | CSGLGLAGRNEQFF
TRBD1 | TRBJ1-5 | TRBV19 | NA | 15 | TGTGCCAGTAGCGCCCTTGGGACAGCGTATCAGCCCCAGCATTTT | CASSALGTAYQPQHF
NA | TRBJ2-1 | TRBV11-2 | NA | 13 | TGTGCCAGCAGCCCGCTTTCCTCCAATGAGCAGTTCTTC | CASSPLSSNEQFF
TRBD2 | TRBJ2-1 | TRBV2 | NA | 15 | TGTGCCAGCCGGACCTCCGGACTAGCTTGGAATGAGCAGTTCTTC | CASRTSGLAWNEQFF
NA | TRBJ1-1 | TRBV9 | NA | 13 | TGTGCCAGCAGCAAGGGGGGTGGGACTGAAGCTTTCTTT | CASSKGGGTEAFF
TRBD1 | TRBJ2-1 | TRBV5-1 | many | 13 | TGCGCCAGCAGCGAAGGGGGCCGCAATGAGCAGTTCTTC | CASSEGGRNEQFF
TRBD2 | TRBJ2-1 | TRBV19 | once | 15 | TGTGCCAGTAGGCCGAGGCTAGCGGGAGACAATGAGCAGTTCTTC | CASRPRLAGDNEQFF
NA | TRBJ2-1 | TRBV9 | NA | 16 | TGTGCCAGCAGCGTAGGGCTTGGGCGGGGCTACAATGAGCAGTTCTTC | CASSVGLGRGYNEQFF
NA | TRBJ1-5 | TRBV9 | NA | 14 | TGTGCCAGCAGCGGGGATATTGGCAATCAGCCCCAGCATTTT | CASSGDIGNQPQHF
NA | TRBJ2-2 | TRBV29-1 | NA | 13 | TGCAGCGTTGGCGCCTTGAACACCGGGGAGCTGTTTTTT | CSVGALNTGELFF
TRBD2 | TRBJ2-1 | TRBV4-2 | NA | 17 | TGTGCCAGCAGCCAAGCGCTAGCGGGAGATGTAAACAATGAGCAGTTCTTC | CASSQALAGDVNNEQFF
TRBD1 | TRBJ1-1 | TRBV27 | NA | 15 | TGTGCCAGCAGTCTCTACCCCACAGACAGGGGTGAAGCTTTCTTT | CASSLYPTDRGEAFF
NA | TRBJ2-7 | TRBV5-5 | NA | 16 | TGTGCCAGCAGCTTGATGCCGGGACACAGCTCCTACGAGCAGTACTTC | CASSLMPGHSSYEQYF
NA | TRBJ1-2 | TRBV7-3 | NA | 13 | TGTGCCAGCAGCTTTACAGCTAACTATGGCTACACCTTC | CASSFTANYGYTF
NA | TRBJ2-5 | TRBV7-2 | NA | 12 | TGTGCCAGCAGCTTAACTGAGGAGACCCAGTACTTC | CASSLTEETQYF
NA | TRBJ2-2 | TRBV4-3 | NA | 17 | TGCGCCAGCAGCCAAGATTCAGGCAGGGGTTGGACCGGGGAGCTGTTTTTT | CASSQDSGRGWTGELFF
NA | TRBJ1-3 | TRBV6-5 | NA | 13 | TGTGCCAGCAGAAGGGGGGCTGGAAACACCATATATTTT | CASRRGAGNTIYF
TRBD1 | TRBJ1-2 | TRBV30 | NA | 13 | TGTGCCTGGAGTGATACAGGGGACCATGGCTACACCTTC | CAWSDTGDHGYTF
NA | TRBJ1-5 | TRBV15 | NA | 16 | TGTGCCACCAGCAGAGATAAGGCAGCGAGCAATCAGCCCCAGCATTTT | CATSRDKAASNQPQHF
NA | TRBJ2-2 | TRBV29-1 | few | 14 | TGCAGCGCGAAGAAAGAAGGGAGAACCGGGGAGCTGTTTTTT | CSAKKEGRTGELFF
NA | TRBJ1-2 | TRBV7-3 | NA | 13 | TGTGCCAGCAGCTTAGAGCGACAGTATGGCTACACCTTC | CASSLERQYGYTF
NA | TRBJ2-2 | TRBV7-2 | NA | 12 | TGTGCCAGCAGCTTAGTAAGCGGGGAGCTGTTTTTT | CASSLVSGELFF
TRBD1 | TRBJ1-1 | TRBV19 | NA | 13 | TGTGCCAGTAGTACTACAGGGGACACTGAAGCTTTCTTT | CASSTTGDTEAFF
NA | TRBJ2-5 | TRBV18 | NA | 11 | TGTGCCAGCTCACCCGAAGAGACCCAGTACTTC | CASSPEETQYF
TRBD1 | TRBJ1-6 | TRBV29-1 | NA | 14 | TGCAGCGTTGGATTGGGACAGGGGGGTTCACCCCTCCACTTT | CSVGLGQGGSPLHF
NA | TRBJ1-1 | TRBV10-1 | NA | 13 | TGCGCCAGCAGTTATTCGGGGGGAGCTGAAGCTTTCTTT | CASSYSGGAEAFF
TRBD1 | TRBJ2-5 | TRBV30 | NA | 14 | TGTGCCTGGAACCCGGACAGGGGGGGAGAGACCCAGTACTTC | CAWNPDRGGETQYF
NA | TRBJ2-3 | TRBV7-2 | NA | 17 | TGTGCCAGCAGCTTAGCCCTGACAGGGAGGTTCGCAGATACGCAGTATTTT | CASSLALTGRFADTQYF
NA | TRBJ2-2 | TRBV11-3 | few | 11 | TGTGCCAGCAGCTCTACCGGGGAGCTGTTTTTT | CASSSTGELFF